This note documents a single T cell receptor (beta chain) sequence. There are a few counts of this clonotype. No antigen is known for it. No much larger clonotype is one base removed from it; base qualities were not supplied. The sample is drawn from a study of T cell repertoires in cytomegalovirus infection (dated by TCRdb to between 2019 and 2020). In the study overall: Peptide stimulations targeted recently identified HLA-C-restricted CMV epitopes, whose presentation resists viral immunomodulation, together with well-studied HLA-B-restricted epitopes. The HLA type of each donor mattered for the analysis, because public TCR beta signatures pointed to carriage of CMV infection along with the matching HLA type. Summary of the overall study and its limitations: Carriers of CMV infection plus the relevant HLA type were discriminated by the cumulative frequency of public TCR beta family members in the study cohort and in an independent roughly 350-donor cohort. The ex vivo response was dominated by HLA-C-restricted CMV-specific TCR beta clonotypes, and the single most frequent clonotype in two of eight donors was supplied by these HLA-C-restricted clonotypes.

Counted from cysteine to phenylalanine, this CDR3 has 15 amino acids. The entry retains the CDR3 DNA only, 45 bases that are in frame from base 1. CDR1 and CDR2 are read off the germline V gene as MDHEN and SYDVKM. Between the V and J ends, shortened by 6 bases and 6 bases respectively, the junction contains 18 bases. The instrument given in TCRdb is Illumina HiSeq 1500. TCRdb handled the public reads itself, with Q25 trimming in fastp and clone calling in MiXCR, and kept productive beta chains. Rows merge per CDR3 protein into single entries with the most common DNA and genes. Within this sample are about 350,000 distinct CDR3 sequences, with approximately 30% of them counted one time only. The top ten clonotypes cover approximately 12% of the sample. The sample's treatment or condition label, in plain terms: in vitro stimulation with specific CMV peptide epitopes to enrich CMV-specific T cells.

The specimen was cultured PBMCs, collected from culture after CMV antigen stimulation. The TCR originated in a human donor in good health (CMV status not recorded). Some clones in this sample may be carry-over from other donors' samples. Rearrangement joined TRBV28 to TRBJ2-1; TRBD1 is perhaps the D gene, given 6 matching bases. The CDR3: CASSYTGFLRNEQFF. The DNA is TGTGCCAGCAGCTATACAGGGTTTCTGCGCAATGAGCAGTTCTTC. With the portions outside the CDR3 filled from the reference TRBV28 and TRBJ2-1 genes, the complete variable region becomes DVKVTQSSRYLVKRTGEKVFLECVQDMDHENMFWYRQDPGLGLRLIYFSYDVKMKEKGDIPEGYSVSREKKERFSLILESASTNQTSMYLCASSYTGFLRNEQFFGPGTRLTVL.